This entry concerns a single T cell receptor (beta chain). No antigen is known for it. The entry originates in a study of Ad26.COV2.S vaccination and SARS-CoV-2 variants. Findings and caveats of the study: Vaccine recipients showed a spike-specific TCR breadth that was higher than in placebo recipients.

The table came from immunoSEQ multiplex PCR; TCRdb's copy has only in-frame clones and leaves some out. Of 350,000 to 500,000 clones listed, 90% are singletons. The CDR3 runs to 14 residues. V dropped 5 bases and J dropped 6; count of bases not matched to a gene: 6. Germline V gene sequence: CDR1 MNHEY, CDR2 SMNVEV (reference sequence). Indicated treatment: around 19 received Ad26.COV2.S at low or high dose, single or two shots; roughly five received placebo; per-sample allocation not given. The study sampled participants on day 63 after the first vaccine or placebo injection. Sequenced here: peripheral blood, sampled in a trial of Ad26.COV2.S vaccine versus placebo. This sequence joins TRBV27 and TRBJ2-1; TRBD2 aligns across 8 bases. The TCR was taken from a person between 18 and 60 years old who received the Ad26.COV2.S COVID-19 vaccine or a placebo. In DNA form, the CDR3 reads TGTGCCAGCAGTCCCCCGGGACTAGTCAATGAGCAGTTCTTC. Protein sequence: CASSPPGLVNEQFF.